A selection of T cell receptor beta chains follows, all from one sample in a study of blood T cell repertoires in COVID-19. Using immunoSEQ multiplex PCR, the repertoire was profiled, and TCRdb retains in-frame clones only, with some absent. The sample shows around 170,000 clones, 88% of them seen only once. Material: peripheral blood. The receptors come from a woman in her 30s with acute or convalescent COVID-19. The CDR3 runs from the conserved cysteine through the conserved F or W. D genes are given only for firm matches. A row's size may be missing; if present it is once, few, many or a size class.

size | D | length | J | V | CDR3 | DNA
once | TRBD2 | 17 | TRBJ2-1 | TRBV28 | CASTLGLASGPYNEQFF | TGTGCCAGCACCCTCGGACTAGCGTCGGGGCCCTACAATGAGCAGTTCTTC
. | . | 15 | TRBJ2-3 | TRBV27 | CASTGLGGAPGTQYF | TGTGCCAGCACAGGGTTAGGGGGAGCCCCAGGTACGCAGTATTTT
. | . | 12 | TRBJ1-4 | TRBV18 | CASSSVDEKLFF | TGTGCCAGCTCCTCTGTCGATGAAAAACTGTTTTTT
. | . | 14 | TRBJ2-5 | TRBV5-1 | CASSSDDYLETQYF | TGCGCCAGCAGCTCAGATGACTACCTAGAGACCCAGTACTTC
few | TRBD2 | 16 | TRBJ2-1 | TRBV7-2 | CASSPKTSGRQNEQFF | TGTGCCAGCAGCCCAAAGACTAGCGGGAGGCAGAATGAGCAGTTCTTC
. | TRBD1 | 17 | TRBJ2-7 | TRBV5-6 | CASSGTGDFDGSYEQYF | TGTGCCAGCAGCGGGACAGGGGATTTTGATGGATCCTACGAGCAGTACTTC
. | . | 11 | TRBJ2-1 | TRBV7-9 | CASSFLNEQFF | TGTGCCAGCAGCTTCCTTAATGAGCAGTTCTTC
many | . | 12 | TRBJ2-7 | TRBV28 | CASGLAGREQYF | TGTGCCAGCGGCCTGGCAGGGCGCGAGCAGTACTTC
. | TRBD1 | 15 | TRBJ2-3 | TRBV30 | CAWTHWGTVGDTQYF | TGTGCCTGGACTCACTGGGGGACAGTGGGAGATACGCAGTATTTT
. | . | 14 | TRBJ2-7 | TRBV5-1 | CASSLVRGHYEQYF | TGCGCCAGCAGCTTGGTCAGGGGCCACTACGAGCAGTACTTC
. | TRBD2 | 15 | TRBJ2-1 | TRBV7-6 | CASSPSGITYNEQFF | TGTGCCAGCAGCCCTAGCGGGATAACCTACAATGAGCAGTTCTTC
. | TRBD1 | 14 | TRBJ1-4 | TRBV30 | CAWSDRGKREKLFF | TGTGCCTGGAGTGACAGGGGAAAGAGGGAAAAACTGTTTTTT
. | TRBD2 | 16 | TRBJ2-3 | TRBV2 | CASSGPGLWGTDTQYF | TGTGCCAGCAGTGGACCGGGACTATGGGGCACAGATACGCAGTATTTT
. | . | 14 | TRBJ2-2 | TRBV11-2 | CASSLGRATGELFF | TGTGCCAGCAGCTTAGGCAGGGCTACCGGGGAGCTGTTTTTT
. | TRBD1 | 14 | TRBJ2-5 | TRBV6-5 | CASSPQQGVETQYF | TGTGCCAGCAGTCCACAACAGGGGGTCGAGACCCAGTACTTC
. | . | 13 | TRBJ1-6 | TRBV20-1 | CSASRQNNSPLHF | TGCAGTGCTAGTCGCCAGAATAATTCACCCCTCCACTTT
. | . | 14 | TRBJ1-2 | TRBV19 | CASSKGWLNYGYTF | TGTGCCAGTAGTAAGGGGTGGCTCAACTATGGCTACACCTTC
. | TRBD2 | 11 | TRBJ2-1 | TRBV27 | CASRKRESLFF | TGTGCCAGCAGGAAGCGGGAGTCGTTGTTCTTC
. | . | 13 | TRBJ2-1 | TRBV6-5 | CASSYPPSVEQFF | TGTGCCAGCAGTTACCCGCCTAGCGTTGAGCAGTTCTTC
. | . | 15 | TRBJ2-4 | TRBV19 | CASSLSGLFQNIQYF | TGTGCCAGTAGTCTGTCTGGACTGTTCCAAAACATTCAGTACTTC
. | . | 15 | TRBJ2-6 | TRBV7-9 | CATPKRSSGANVLTF | TGTGCCACCCCTAAAAGGAGCTCTGGGGCCAACGTCCTGACTTTC
. | . | 15 | TRBJ1-3 | TRBV3-1/TRBV3-2 | CASSQDGYSGNTIYF | TGTGCCAGCAGCCAAGACGGTTACTCTGGAAACACCATATATTTT
. | . | 13 | TRBJ1-3 | TRBV6-5 | CATWGGAGNTIYF | TGTGCCACTTGGGGGGGGGCTGGAAACACCATATATTTT
. | TRBD2 | 14 | TRBJ2-2 | TRBV27 | CASSGGRAAGELFF | TGTGCCAGCAGCGGCGGGAGGGCCGCCGGGGAGCTGTTTTTT
. | . | 13 | TRBJ1-1 | TRBV25-1 | CASRGGGSTEAFF | TGTGCCAGCAGGGGGGGAGGGTCCACTGAAGCTTTCTTT
once | TRBD2 | 15 | TRBJ2-1 | TRBV9 | CASSVGTSGYNEQFF | TGTGCCAGCAGCGTAGGGACTAGCGGTTACAATGAGCAGTTCTTC
. | . | 16 | TRBJ2-1 | TRBV7-8 | CASSRGGTQAMDEQFF | TGTGCCAGCAGCCGAGGCGGGACCCAGGCCATGGACGAGCAGTTCTTC
. | TRBD2 | 15 | TRBJ2-5 | TRBV9 | CASSPGGTDGETQYF | TGTGCCAGCAGCCCGGGAGGGACGGACGGGGAGACCCAGTACTTC
. | . | 15 | TRBJ2-1 | TRBV28 | CASSIGGPLSSEQFF | TGTGCCAGCAGTATCGGAGGGCCCCTTTCCAGTGAGCAGTTCTTC
few | . | 14 | TRBJ1-3 | TRBV18 | CASSPAGSGNTIYF | TGTGCCAGCTCACCAGCAGGGTCTGGAAACACCATATATTTT
. | TRBD2 | 15 | TRBJ2-1 | TRBV4-2 | CASSQIAGDDNEQFF | TGTGCCAGCAGCCAAATAGCGGGAGACGACAATGAGCAGTTCTTC
. | . | 12 | TRBJ2-7 | TRBV30 | CAWGGRGYEQYF | TGTGCCTGGGGCGGCAGGGGCTACGAGCAGTACTTC
. | . | 11 | TRBJ1-4 | TRBV18 | CASSSGFDLFF | TGTGCCAGTTCCTCCGGGTTTGATCTGTTTTTT
. | . | 12 | TRBJ1-5 | TRBV2 | CASRGQKRPQHF | TGTGCCAGCAGGGGGCAAAAGCGGCCCCAGCATTTT
. | TRBD2 | 15 | TRBJ2-5 | TRBV28 | CASSTLAGGGETQYF | TGTGCCAGCAGTACGCTAGCGGGAGGAGGAGAGACCCAGTACTTC
. | . | 13 | TRBJ1-1 | TRBV5-4 | CASRAQGNTEAFF | TGTGCCAGCAGGGCTCAGGGGAACACTGAAGCTTTCTTT
. | . | 16 | TRBJ2-7 | TRBV28 | CASSFYPDTSSYEQYF | TGTGCCAGCAGTTTCTACCCTGACACATCCTCCTACGAGCAGTACTTC
. | . | 14 | TRBJ2-2 | TRBV18 | CASSPGTITGELFF | TGTGCCAGCTCACCCGGGACAATAACCGGGGAGCTGTTTTTT
medium-sized | TRBD2 | 15 | TRBJ2-1 | TRBV3-1/TRBV3-2 | CASRPGGSLYNEQFF | TGTGCCTCCAGACCCGGCGGGAGCCTATACAATGAGCAGTTCTTC
. | . | 13 | TRBJ2-7 | TRBV7-2 | CASSNRDVYEQYF | TGTGCCAGCAGCAACCGGGATGTCTACGAGCAGTACTTC
. | . | 12 | TRBJ1-2 | TRBV18 | CASSSGDYGYTF | TGTGCCAGCTCATCAGGGGACTATGGCTACACCTTC
. | . | 16 | TRBJ1-1 | TRBV2 | CASIAGQGRVNTEAFF | TGTGCCAGCATCGCCGGCCAGGGGAGGGTCAACACTGAAGCTTTCTTT
. | . | 14 | TRBJ1-4 | TRBV27 | CASRSTGRNEKLFF | TGTGCCAGCAGGTCGACCGGGAGAAATGAAAAACTGTTTTTT
. | TRBD1 | 19 | TRBJ2-7 | TRBV11-2 | CASSTSGTGGSFFSYEQYF | TGTGCCAGCAGCACAAGCGGGACAGGGGGTTCCTTTTTCTCCTACGAGCAGTACTTC
. | TRBD2 | 15 | TRBJ2-1 | TRBV3-1/TRBV3-2 | CASSFEVAGVHEQFF | TGTGCCAGCAGCTTCGAAGTAGCGGGAGTCCATGAGCAGTTCTTC
. | . | 11 | TRBJ2-2 | TRBV20-1 | CSVRWHDELFF | TGCAGTGTGAGGTGGCACGATGAGCTGTTTTTT